The 22 T cell receptor beta chains below all came from one sample that was sequenced in a study of T-cell reconstitution after alpha-beta-depleted transplantation in children. A library of TCRbeta sequences, prepared with unique molecular identifiers, was generated. TCRdb re-derived calls from the PCR reads in MiXCR, one entry per CDR3 protein. The data show about 78,000 distinct CDR3 sequences, around 14% seen once. Sequences were derived from PBMCs, mostly from graft donor cells, sampled 180 days after TCRalphabeta/CD19-depleted stem cell transplant. All receptors derive from a male patient aged 2 to 9 who had a stem cell transplant for acute lymphoblastic leukemia, so the T cells may come from the graft donor.

The V call is TRBV3-1, the J call TRBJ2-2; D possibly matches TRBD1 or TRBD2 (5 bases each). V gave up 0 bases and J gave up 0 bases, with 8 bases separating them. Germline-derived CDR1 and CDR2 are LGHDT and YNNKEL (reference sequence). CDR3 length equals 16 residues. The CDR3 region is CASSQDQGANTGELFF. Here the CDR3 DNA reads TGTGCCAGCAGCCAAGACCAGGGAGCGAACACCGGGGAGCTGTTTTTT.

This clonotype appeared many times. V is TRBV20-1 and J is TRBJ2-1, with 8 bases fitting TRBD2. This CDR3 contains 14 residues. With 2 bases clipped from V and 8 bases from J, the junction kept 8 bases outside the gene matches. Per germline, CDR1 DFQATT and CDR2 SNEGSKA (reference sequence). The CDR3 region has the DNA TGCAGTGCTAGATTAGCGGGGAGTGTAGATGAGCAGTTCTTC. This gives the protein CSARLAGSVDEQFF.

The chain couples TRBV24-1 to TRBJ1-6, with D maybe TRBD1 (5 bases). This CDR3 comprises 15 residues. Germline CDR1 KGHDR, CDR2 SFDVKD. V was cut by 2 bases and J by 10 bases, with 14 bases left in between. CDR3 amino acids: CATSDSRVKGSPLHF. The CDR3, as DNA: TGTGCCACCAGTGATTCGCGGGTAAAGGGGTCACCCCTCCACTTT.

This clonotype showed up just a few times. The V and J genes are TRBV6-1 and TRBJ2-3; the match to TRBD2 covers 12 bases. The V segment lost 6 bases and the J segment 7 bases; nucleotides outside the gene matches: 8. The CDR3 runs to 15 residues. Germline V gene sequence: CDR1 MNHNS, CDR2 SASEGT. CDR3 nucleotides: TGTGCCAGCAGCCCGCTAGCGGGGGGGCCAAATACGCAGTATTTT. Translation: CASSPLAGGPNTQYF.

This clonotype was counted between two and nine times. The chain recombines TRBV30 with TRBJ2-2; weak D call: TRBD2 (6 bases). The CDR3 is 15 residues long. V shed 2 bases and J shed 0 bases, with 10 bases lying between them. Germline lookup yields CDR1 GTSNPN and CDR2 SVGIG (reference sequence). The CDR3 DNA reads as TGTGCCTGGAGTCGGGAGACGTCGAACACCGGGGAGCTGTTTTTT. It is translated as CAWSRETSNTGELFF.

This clonotype came up a few times. The chain links TRBV7-9 to TRBJ2-7; D gene uncertain. V shed 7 bases and J shed 0 bases, with 10 bases lying between them. The CDR3 is 13 amino acids. Germline V gene data show CDR1 as SEHNR and CDR2 as FQNEAQ (reference sequence). The CDR3 spells CASISGSSYEQYF. The CDR3 DNA reads as TGTGCCAGCATTTCGGGTAGCTCCTACGAGCAGTACTTC.

This clonotype was counted at least ten times. This chain joins TRBV19 and TRBJ2-6, with D perhaps TRBD2 (5 bases). Trimming removed 5 bases from V and 4 bases from J, with 12 bases in between. This CDR3 spans 15 amino acids. Germline V CDR1 and CDR2: LNHDA, SQIVND (reference sequence). The CDR3 loop reads CASSPSGWGANVLTF. Here the CDR3 DNA reads TGTGCCAGTAGTCCTTCGGGGTGGGGGGCCAACGTCCTGACTTTC.

This clonotype was counted once. This chain uses TRBV10-3 with TRBJ1-5; D is unclear. Trimming stripped 5 bases from V and 3 bases from J, with 17 bases between. The CDR3 length is 16 residues. CDR1 is ENHRY and CDR2 is SYGVKD in the germline V gene. CDR3 nucleotide sequence: TGTGCCATCAGTATATTCCGGGATACAGCCAATCAGCCCCAGCATTTT. Translating gives CAISIFRDTANQPQHF.

The sample holds a few counts of this clonotype. The rearrangement uses TRBV7-7 and TRBJ2-2; 11 bases are shared with TRBD2. With 4 bases clipped from V and 5 bases from J, the junction kept 6 bases outside the gene matches. Germline V gene data show CDR1 as SSHAT and CDR2 as FNYEAQ (reference sequence). This CDR3 has 16 residues. CDR3 residues: CASSSLAGGMTGELFF. CDR3 in DNA: TGTGCCAGCAGCTCTCTAGCGGGGGGCATGACCGGGGAGCTGTTTTTT.

This clonotype has more than one count but fewer than ten. This rearrangement joins TRBV6-1 to TRBJ2-2, with D unclear. The CDR3 extends over 12 amino acids. Germline values: CDR1 MNHNS, CDR2 SASEGT. V shed 1 base and J shed 10 bases, with 7 bases lying between them. CDR3 protein: CASSEGYVELFF. CDR3 DNA sequence: TGTGCCAGCAGTGAAGGTTACGTGGAGCTGTTTTTT.

This clonotype occurred a few times. CDR3 amino acids: CASSPRRTEAFF. The CDR3, as DNA: TGTGCCAGCAGCCCCCGGCGGACAGAAGCTTTCTTT. J is TRBJ1-1 and V is TRBV7-2, with D possibly being TRBD1 (5 bases). The V end lost 5 bases, the J end lost 8 bases, and 12 bases lay between the germline ends. The CDR3 runs 12 residues. CDR1 and CDR2 from the germline V gene are SGHTA and FQGNSA.

This clonotype was observed a handful of times. This chain links TRBV10-3 with TRBJ2-2; the D call may be TRBD1 or TRBD2 (5 bases each). CDR1 and CDR2 (germline): ENHRY, SYGVKD. V lost 4 bases and J 3 bases, leaving 9 bases between the germline ends. CDR3 size: 14 residues. CDR3 in amino acids: CAISGGRHTGELFF. As DNA, the CDR3 is TGTGCCATCAGTGGGGGACGACACACCGGGGAGCTGTTTTTT.

J is TRBJ2-1 and V is TRBV7-8, with TRBD2 matching over 7 bases. Germline CDR1 and CDR2: SGHVS and FQNEAQ. The CDR3 consists of 16 residues. The junction had 9 bases not matched to a gene; V was cut back by 1 base and J by 6 bases. CDR3 in DNA: TGTGCCAGCAGCTTAGTACGCGGGAGAACGGCCAATGAGCAGTTCTTC. Translating gives CASSLVRGRTANEQFF.

This clonotype appeared a few times. The V gene is TRBV4-1, the J gene TRBJ2-1; the match to TRBD2 covers 15 bases. The ends lost 4 bases at V and 0 bases at J; junction bases unmatched: 4. Germline CDR1 is MGHRA and CDR2 is YSYEKL. This CDR3 comprises 18 residues. The DNA for the CDR3 is TGCGCCAGCAGCCCCGGACTAGCGGGAGGGAGCTCCTACAATGAGCAGTTCTTC. Translation gives CASSPGLAGGSSYNEQFF.

In its sample, this clonotype is medium-sized. The V and J genes are TRBV28 and TRBJ2-2; no reliable D call. V shed 3 bases and J shed 8 bases, with 4 bases lying between them. CDR1 and CDR2 from the germline V gene are MDHEN and SYDVKM. The CDR3 length is 11 residues. The CDR3 DNA follows: TGTGCCAGCAGTTTTCCTGGGGAGCTGTTTTTT. Its protein is CASSFPGELFF. The entire variable domain, with the rest obtained from reference TRBV28 and TRBJ2-2, is as follows: DVKVTQSSRYLVKRTGEKVFLECVQDMDHENMFWYRQDPGLGLRLIYFSYDVKMKEKGDIPEGYSVSREKKERFSLILESASTNQTSMYLCASSFPGELFFGEGSRLTVL.

This clonotype was seen ten or more times. This sequence joins TRBV7-2 and TRBJ2-1; 11 bases line up with TRBD2. The germline gives CDR1 SGHTA, CDR2 FQGNSA. The CDR3 has 16 residues. Trimming removed 4 bases from V and 9 bases from J; junction bases left unmatched: 11. CDR3 sequence reads: CASSSYSSGRRGEQFF. In DNA, the CDR3 is TGTGCCAGCAGCTCCTACTCTAGCGGGAGGAGGGGTGAGCAGTTCTTC.

V gene TRBV5-1 combines with J gene TRBJ2-5, with a weak D call TRBD1 (5 bases). The CDR3 covers 14 residues. Trimming stripped 4 bases from V and 0 bases from J, with 10 bases between. Germline V gene sequence: CDR1 SGHRS, CDR2 YFSETQ. The CDR3 DNA is TGCGCCAGCAGCCGACAGAAGTACCAAGAGACCCAGTACTTC. Protein: CASSRQKYQETQYF.

CDR3 nucleotides: TGTGCCAGCAGCTTACGGGTCCTCACAGATACGCAGTATTTT. Residues: CASSLRVLTDTQYF. J is TRBJ2-3 and V is TRBV7-9; D unresolved. Germline CDR1 SEHNR, CDR2 FQNEAQ (reference sequence). V shed 2 bases and J shed 2 bases, with 8 bases lying between them. The CDR3 extends over 14 amino acids.

Only a few counts were recorded for this clonotype. The chain joins TRBV10-3 to TRBJ2-7; 7 bases agree with TRBD1. Losses at the gene ends were 4 bases for V and 2 bases for J; bases not matched to a gene: 5. CDR1 is ENHRY and CDR2 is SYGVKD in the germline V gene. The CDR3 is 14 amino acids. CDR3 sequence: CAISATRGTYEQYF. The DNA for the CDR3 is TGTGCCATCAGTGCAACCAGGGGGACCTACGAGCAGTACTTC.

This clonotype was detected a few times. The chain has TRBV25-1 and TRBJ2-5; 8 bases are shared with TRBD2. J lost 7 bases, V lost 1 base, and 11 bases had no gene match. The CDR3 sequence is 16 residues long. Germline V CDR1 and CDR2: MGHDK, SYGVNS. The CDR3 loop is CASSELMRGARGTQYF. As DNA, the CDR3 is TGTGCCAGCAGTGAATTGATGCGGGGGGCGCGCGGGACCCAGTACTTC.

This clonotype was detected ten times or more. CDR3: CAPGQRTYEQYF. The CDR3 region has the DNA TGCGCCCCCGGCCAGCGCACCTACGAGCAGTACTTC. The chain joins TRBV5-1 to TRBJ2-7, with D hard to call. Germline V gene lookup returns CDR1 SGHRS and CDR2 YFSETQ. The CDR3 length is 12 residues. V was trimmed by 10 bases and J by 2 bases, leaving 13 bases between them.

This clonotype was detected ten times or more. V and J are TRBV6-5 and TRBJ2-6; D remains ambiguous. The germline V and J ends were trimmed by 0 bases and 6 bases, with 6 bases remaining between them. Per the germline V gene, CDR1 is MNHEY and CDR2 is SVGAGI. This CDR3 has 14 residues. The DNA for the CDR3 is TGTGCCAGCAGTTACTCGAATGAGGCCAACGTCCTGACTTTC. Translation: CASSYSNEANVLTF.